This TCR beta chain was profiled in a study of PD-1 blockade in classical Hodgkin lymphoma. About the research overall: It was nivolumab at 3 mg/kg, given intravenously every 2 weeks, that patients received. Study outcomes and limitations: Unlike CD8+ TCR diversity, which did not rise significantly by C4D1, CD4+ TCR diversity did. Diminished baseline TCR diversity has been reported in newly diagnosed patients relative to healthy donors.

In every patient, relapse followed autologous stem cell transplantation, while exposure to brentuximab vedotin differed. This clone was detected only once. Antigen unknown. The assay was immunoSEQ multiplex PCR, and TCRdb's table has in-frame clones only and misses some. The sample gives roughly 90,000 clones, 81% of which show up once; 16% is in the top ten. Germline V gene data show CDR1 as MNHNS and CDR2 as SASEGT. V shed 4 bases and J shed 0 bases, with 13 bases lying between them. The CDR3 consists of 16 residues. The sample here was peripheral blood mononuclear cells (PBMCs), taken before the second cycle of nivolumab. The chain is built from TRBV6-1 and TRBJ1-3, with D possibly matching TRBD1 (5 bases). The sequence was collected from a human donor with classical Hodgkin lymphoma. DNA for the CDR3: TGTGCCAGCAGTGCTTTGGGACCGAGCTCTGGAAACACCATATATTTT. Translation gives CASSALGPSSGNTIYF.